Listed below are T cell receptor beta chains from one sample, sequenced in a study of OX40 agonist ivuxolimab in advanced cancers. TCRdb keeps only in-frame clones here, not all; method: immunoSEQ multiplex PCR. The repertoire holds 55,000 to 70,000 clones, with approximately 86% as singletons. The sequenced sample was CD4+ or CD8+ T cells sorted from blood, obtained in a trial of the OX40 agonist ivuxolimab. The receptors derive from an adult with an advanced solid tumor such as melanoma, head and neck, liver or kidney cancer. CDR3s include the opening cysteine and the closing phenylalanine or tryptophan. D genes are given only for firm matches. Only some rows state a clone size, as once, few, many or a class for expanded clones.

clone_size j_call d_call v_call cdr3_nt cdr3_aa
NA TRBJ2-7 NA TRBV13 TGTGCCAGCAGCTCCGACTCCTACGAGCAGTACTTC CASSSDSYEQYF
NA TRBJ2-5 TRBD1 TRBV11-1 TGTGCCAGCAGGACTGACAGGGGGCGCTTGCAAGAGACCCAGTACTTC CASRTDRGRLQETQYF
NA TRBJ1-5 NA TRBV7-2 TGTGCCAGCAGCTTAGTTGCGGATAGCAATCAGCCCCAGCATTTT CASSLVADSNQPQHF
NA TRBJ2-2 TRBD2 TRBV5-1 TGCGCCAGCAGCTGGAGCGGGGGAAACACCGGGGAGCTGTTTTTT CASSWSGGNTGELFF
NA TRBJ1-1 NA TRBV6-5 TGTGCCAGCAGTTACAGGACCGCCGGGAGAAACACTGAAGCTTTCTTT CASSYRTAGRNTEAFF
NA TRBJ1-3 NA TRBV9 TGTGCCAGCAGTGACGACAGGCGAAACACCATATATTTT CASSDDRRNTIYF
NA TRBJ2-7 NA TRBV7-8 TGTGCCAGCAGGAGAGGGGCAGGGGAGTACGAGCAGTACTTC CASRRGAGEYEQYF
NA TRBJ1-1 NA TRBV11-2 TGTGCCAGCAGCTTTGGACAGCAGAACACTGAAGCTTTCTTT CASSFGQQNTEAFF
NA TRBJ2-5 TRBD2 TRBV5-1 TGCGCCAGCAGCTTGAGAGGGCTAGCGGGGGGTGTAGGGCAAGAGACCCAGTACTTC CASSLRGLAGGVGQETQYF
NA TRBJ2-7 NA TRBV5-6 TGTGCCAGCAGCCTCGCGGCGGGTAACGAGCAGTACTTC CASSLAAGNEQYF
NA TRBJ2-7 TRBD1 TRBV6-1 TGTGCCAGCAGAAAACAGGGGGCGGGCGAGCAGTACTTC CASRKQGAGEQYF
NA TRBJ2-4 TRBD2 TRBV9 TGTGCCAGCAGCGCCCCGGGACTCACGGGGGGCATTCAGTACTTC CASSAPGLTGGIQYF
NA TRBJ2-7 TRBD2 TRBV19 TGTGCCAGTTCAAATGGGCTAGCGGCTTCCTACGAGCAGTACTTC CASSNGLAASYEQYF
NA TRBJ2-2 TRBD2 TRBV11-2 TGTGCCAGCAGCTTCCTAGCGGGGGACTCGAACACCGGGGAGCTGTTTTTT CASSFLAGDSNTGELFF
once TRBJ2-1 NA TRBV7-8 TGTGCCAGCAGCTTAGTACTGGGTGAGCAGTTCTTC CASSLVLGEQFF
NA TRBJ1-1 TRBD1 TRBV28 TGTGCCAGCAGGCGGCAGGGGGCGCCGAGGGCTTTCTTT CASRRQGAPRAFF
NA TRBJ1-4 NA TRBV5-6 TGTGCCAGCAGCTCGGGAGAAACAGGGTTTGGTAATGAAAAACTGTTTTTT CASSSGETGFGNEKLFF
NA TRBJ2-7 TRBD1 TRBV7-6 TGTGCCAGCAGCAAAGGGACAGGGAGCTACGAGCAGTACTTC CASSKGTGSYEQYF
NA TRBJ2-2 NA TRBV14 TGTGCCAGCAGAAGGGACCAGAACACCGGGGAGCTGTTTTTT CASRRDQNTGELFF
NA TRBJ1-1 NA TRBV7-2 TGTGCCAGCAGCTCCCGGGACCCCAGGGATGAAGCTTTCTTT CASSSRDPRDEAFF
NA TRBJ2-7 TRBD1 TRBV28 TGTGCCAGCAGTGGAGGACAGGGACGGTTGCGGGAGCAGTACTTC CASSGGQGRLREQYF
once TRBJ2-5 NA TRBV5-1 TGCGCCAGCAGCTTCGGGACACTCCAAGAGACCCAGTACTTC CASSFGTLQETQYF
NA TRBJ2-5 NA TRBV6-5 TGTGCCAGCCGTGGGCAGGTTAAGAGCGAGACCCAGTACTTC CASRGQVKSETQYF
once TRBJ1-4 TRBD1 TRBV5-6 TGTGCCAGCAGCCTACCGGGGGACAGGGGCCCTAATGAAAAACTGTTTTTT CASSLPGDRGPNEKLFF
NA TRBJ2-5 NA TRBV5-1 TGCGCCAGCAGCTTGGCCTCAGGGGGGACCCAAGAGACCCAGTACTTC CASSLASGGTQETQYF
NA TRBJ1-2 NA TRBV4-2 TGTGCCAGCAGCCAGAGGGGGGATCCGAACTATGGCTACACCTTC CASSQRGDPNYGYTF
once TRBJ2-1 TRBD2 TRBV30 TGTGCCTGCGCGGGGGGGTACAATGAGCAGTTCTTC CACAGGYNEQFF
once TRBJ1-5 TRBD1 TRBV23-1 TGCGCCAGCAGTCTCCGCAGGGGGAGTCAGCCCCAGCATTTT CASSLRRGSQPQHF
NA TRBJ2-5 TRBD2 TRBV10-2 TGCGCCAGCAGTGAGTTAAGGCTTAGTAGCGGGAGACAAGAGACCCAGTACTTC CASSELRLSSGRQETQYF
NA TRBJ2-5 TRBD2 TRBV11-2 TGTGCCAGCAGCTTAGTGGGCGGGAGGCAACAAGAGACCCAGTACTTC CASSLVGGRQQETQYF
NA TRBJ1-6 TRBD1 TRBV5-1 TGCGCCAGCAGCCCGACCCGACAGGGGAATTCACCCCTCCACTTT CASSPTRQGNSPLHF
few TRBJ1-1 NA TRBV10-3 TGTGCCATCAGTGTGGGCACTGAAGCTTTCTTT CAISVGTEAFF
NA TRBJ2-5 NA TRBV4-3 TGCGCCAGCAGCCAAGTTTCGGGACCTAAAGAGACCCAGTACTTC CASSQVSGPKETQYF
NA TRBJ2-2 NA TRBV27 TGTGCCAGCGGGTTCCTTGGTCAGAACACCGGGGAGCTGTTTTTT CASGFLGQNTGELFF
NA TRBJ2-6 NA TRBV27 TGTGCCAGCAGTCGTACCGGGCCATTAAACTCTGGGGCCAACGTCCTGACTTTC CASSRTGPLNSGANVLTF
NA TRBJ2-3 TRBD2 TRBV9 TGTGCCAGCAGTGGGGGCGCGGGAGGTTCAGATACGCAGTATTTT CASSGGAGGSDTQYF
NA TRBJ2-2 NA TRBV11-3 TGTGCCAGCAGCTTTGGGCAGTACACCGGGGAGCTGTTTTTT CASSFGQYTGELFF
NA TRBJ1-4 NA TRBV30 TGTGCCTGGAGAGCCGGACGGGCAACTAATGAAAAACTGTTTTTT CAWRAGRATNEKLFF
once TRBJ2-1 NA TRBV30 TGTGCCTGGAGTGTAGGGCGGGCAGGGCGCTACAATGAGCAGTTCTTC CAWSVGRAGRYNEQFF
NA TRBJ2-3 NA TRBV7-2 TGTGCCAGCAGCCCGGCCTTCACAGATACGCAGTATTTT CASSPAFTDTQYF
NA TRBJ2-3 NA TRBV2 TGTGCCAGCAGTGAATTTAGCGGCATCACAGATACGCAGTATTTT CASSEFSGITDTQYF
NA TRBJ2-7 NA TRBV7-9 TGTGCCAGCAGCTTAGAGGGCCCCAGGGCCTACGAGCAGTACTTC CASSLEGPRAYEQYF
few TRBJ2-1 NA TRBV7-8 TGTGCCAGCAGGTCAGGGAGCGAGCAGTTCTTC CASRSGSEQFF
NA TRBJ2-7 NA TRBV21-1 TGTGCCAGCAGCAAAATCAGACCGGCCTCATACGAGCAGTACTTC CASSKIRPASYEQYF
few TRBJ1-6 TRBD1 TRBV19 TGTGCCAGTACCTCGAACAGGGGGAGAGATTCACCCCTCCACTTT CASTSNRGRDSPLHF
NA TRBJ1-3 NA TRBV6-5 TGTGCCAGCAGGGCCACCGGGACCTCTGGAAACACCATATATTTT CASRATGTSGNTIYF
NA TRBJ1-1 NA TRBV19 TGTGCCAGTAGTATAGGCCAGAACACTGAAGCTTTCTTT CASSIGQNTEAFF
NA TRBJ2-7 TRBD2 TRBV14 TGTGCCAGCAGCCACATAACGGGACTAGCGGGAGGTAGGGCCAACGAGCAGTACTTC CASSHITGLAGGRANEQYF
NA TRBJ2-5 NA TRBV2 TGTGCCAGCAGTTACTTCGTGGCCCAGTACTTC CASSYFVAQYF
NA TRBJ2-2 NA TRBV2 TGTGCCAGCAGTGAAGGAGGAGGCAGGGCTTCCGGGGAGCTGTTTTTT CASSEGGGRASGELFF
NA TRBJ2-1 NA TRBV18 TGTGCCAGCTCACCAAAGGGGGGTGGCTACAATGAGCAGTTCTTC CASSPKGGGYNEQFF
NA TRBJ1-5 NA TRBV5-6 TGTGCCAGCAGCTGGAGGGGGTCCAATCAGCCCCAGCATTTT CASSWRGSNQPQHF
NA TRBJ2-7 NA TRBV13 TGTGCCAGCAGCTTAGAGAGGGAACCGTCCTACGAGCAGTACTTC CASSLEREPSYEQYF
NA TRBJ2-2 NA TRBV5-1 TGCGCCAGCAGCTTGGGACCGAACACCGGGGAGCTGTTTTTT CASSLGPNTGELFF
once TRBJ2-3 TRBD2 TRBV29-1 TGCAGCGCCCCCGGAGCGGGGTCTAGCACAGATACGCAGTATTTT CSAPGAGSSTDTQYF